This entry describes one TCR beta chain. No antigen is known for it. The data derive from a study of T-cell memory formation after mild COVID-19. Study results and caveats: Contracting CD8+ clones were enriched in EMRA, CD4+ mainly in CM and EM.

This CDR3 spans 15 amino acids. With 4 bases clipped from V and 6 bases from J, the junction kept 8 bases outside the gene matches. Germline CDR1 LGHDT, CDR2 YNNKEL (reference sequence). It was 5'RACE with constant-segment primers that produced the TCR alpha and TCR beta cDNA libraries, which carried sample barcodes and UMIs. Via MiXCR, TCRdb re-called the 5' RACE reads, giving one row per CDR3 protein. The top ten clones hold around 21% of a sample with 260,000 or so distinct CDR3 sequences, roughly 17% of them seen once. The V gene is TRBV3-1, the J gene TRBJ1-1; 10 bases are shared with TRBD1. This TCR derives from a young man who had mild COVID-19 (a few samples of this study predate the infection). Cell type and time point are not known. Sequencing was performed on PBMCs or a T cell subset sorted from them (not recorded which). DNA of the CDR3: TGTGCCAGCAGCCGAGAGACAGGGGGCTTCCCTGAAGCTTTCTTT. Translating gives CASSRETGGFPEAFF.